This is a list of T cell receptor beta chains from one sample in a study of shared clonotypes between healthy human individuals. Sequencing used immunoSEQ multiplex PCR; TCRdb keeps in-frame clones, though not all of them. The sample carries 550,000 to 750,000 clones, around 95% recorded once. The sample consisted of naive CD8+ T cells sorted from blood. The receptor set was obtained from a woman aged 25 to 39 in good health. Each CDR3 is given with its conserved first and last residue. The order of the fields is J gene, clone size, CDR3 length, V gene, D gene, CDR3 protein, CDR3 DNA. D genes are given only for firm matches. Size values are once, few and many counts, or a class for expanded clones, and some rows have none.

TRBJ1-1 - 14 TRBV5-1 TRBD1 CASSKTGSGTEAFF TGCGCCAGCAGCAAGACAGGGTCGGGCACTGAAGCTTTCTTT
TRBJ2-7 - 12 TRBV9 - CASSVGHNEQYF TGTGCCAGCAGCGTGGGCCACAACGAGCAGTACTTC
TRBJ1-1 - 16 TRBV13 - CASIITGGPSNTEAFF TGTGCCAGCATCATAACGGGGGGACCCAGTAACACTGAAGCTTTCTTT
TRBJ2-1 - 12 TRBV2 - CASCELGNEQFF TGTGCCAGCTGCGAACTTGGCAATGAGCAGTTCTTC
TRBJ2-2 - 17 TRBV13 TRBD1 CASSPTRGLYNTGELFF TGTGCCAGCAGCCCAACTAGGGGGCTATATAACACCGGGGAGCTGTTTTTT
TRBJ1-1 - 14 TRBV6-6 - CASSYSEGRTEAFF TGTGCCAGCAGTTACAGTGAGGGACGGACTGAAGCTTTCTTT
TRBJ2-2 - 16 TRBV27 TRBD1 CASTSGQGWNTGELFF TGTGCCAGCACCTCGGGACAGGGTTGGAACACCGGGGAGCTGTTTTTT
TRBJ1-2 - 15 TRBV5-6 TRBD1 CASSSGTGTYWGYTF TGTGCCAGCAGCTCGGGGACAGGGACTTACTGGGGCTACACCTTC
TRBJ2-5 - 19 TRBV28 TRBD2 CASSTPWLAGGRAQETQYF TGTGCCAGCAGCACGCCGTGGCTAGCGGGAGGGCGGGCACAAGAGACCCAGTACTTC
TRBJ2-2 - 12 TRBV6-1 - CASSDLRGELFF TGTGCCAGCAGTGATTTGAGGGGGGAGCTGTTTTTT
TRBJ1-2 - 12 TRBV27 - CASSPPRQALLF TGTGCCAGCAGTCCCCCTAGACAGGCCCTCCTCTTC
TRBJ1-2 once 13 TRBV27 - CASSLSGLYGYTF TGTGCCAGCAGTTTATCTGGGCTCTATGGCTACACCTTC
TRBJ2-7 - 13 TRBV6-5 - CASSYGPGYEQYF TGTGCCAGCAGTTATGGGCCGGGCTACGAGCAGTACTTC
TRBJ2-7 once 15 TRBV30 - CAWSVPGGPAYEQYF TGTGCCTGGAGTGTCCCCGGGGGGCCGGCCTACGAGCAGTACTTC
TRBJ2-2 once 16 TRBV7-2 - CASSELRDIAGGELFF TGTGCCAGCAGCGAACTCCGGGACATCGCGGGCGGGGAGCTGTTTTTT
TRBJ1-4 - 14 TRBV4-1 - CASSDSWPGEKLFF TGCGCCAGCAGTGACTCCTGGCCCGGTGAAAAACTGTTTTTT
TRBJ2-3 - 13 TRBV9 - CASSVGDLREQYF TGTGCCAGCAGCGTAGGGGACTTACGTGAGCAGTATTTT
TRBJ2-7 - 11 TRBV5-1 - CASSASYEQYF TGCGCCAGCAGCGCTTCCTACGAGCAGTACTTC
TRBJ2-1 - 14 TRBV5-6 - CASSLPDSYNEQFF TGTGCCAGCAGCTTGCCAGACTCCTACAATGAGCAGTTCTTC
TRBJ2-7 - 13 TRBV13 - CASSPKRSYEQYF TGTGCCAGCAGTCCCAAGAGATCCTACGAGCAGTACTTC
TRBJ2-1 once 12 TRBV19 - CASSVSYNEQFF TGTGCCAGTAGTGTCTCCTACAATGAGCAGTTCTTC
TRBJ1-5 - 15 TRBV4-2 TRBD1 CASQDRAWGNQPQHF TGTGCCAGCCAGGACAGGGCTTGGGGCAATCAGCCCCAGCATTTT
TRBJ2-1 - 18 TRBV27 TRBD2 CASSLSAASGTAYNEQFF TGTGCCAGCAGTTTATCGGCGGCTAGCGGGACCGCCTACAATGAGCAGTTCTTC
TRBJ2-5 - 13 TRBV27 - CASALGLQETQYF TGTGCCAGCGCCCTTGGGCTTCAAGAGACCCAGTACTTC
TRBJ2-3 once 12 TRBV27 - CASSELGDTQYF TGTGCCAGCAGTGAACTTGGAGATACGCAGTATTTT
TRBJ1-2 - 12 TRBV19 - CASSDSSYGYTF TGTGCCAGTAGTGACAGCAGCTATGGCTACACCTTC
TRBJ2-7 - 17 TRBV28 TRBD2 CASSFGLAGVLSYEQYF TGTGCCAGCAGTTTCGGACTAGCGGGAGTACTATCCTACGAGCAGTACTTC
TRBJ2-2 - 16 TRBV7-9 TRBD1 CASSLGGTGAAGELFF TGTGCCAGCAGCTTGGGTGGGACAGGGGCCGCCGGGGAGCTGTTTTTT
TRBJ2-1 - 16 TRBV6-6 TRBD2 CASSYSAVAGYNEQFF TGTGCCAGCAGTTACTCGGCGGTAGCGGGATACAATGAGCAGTTCTTC
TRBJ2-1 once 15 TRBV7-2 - CASSLGGVKYNEQFF TGTGCCAGCAGCTTAGGGGGGGTCAAATACAATGAGCAGTTCTTC
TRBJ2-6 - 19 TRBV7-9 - CASTGAVVSDRYGANVLTF TGTGCCAGCACCGGGGCAGTCGTCTCGGATCGGTACGGGGCCAACGTCCTGACTTTC
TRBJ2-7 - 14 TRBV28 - CASSLSGVDYEQYF TGTGCCAGCAGTTTATCGGGGGTTGATTACGAGCAGTACTTC
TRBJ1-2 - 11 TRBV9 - CASSAEYGYTF TGTGCCAGCAGCGCGGAGTATGGCTACACCTTC
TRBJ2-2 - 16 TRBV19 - CASSITGGASTGELFF TGTGCCAGTAGTATCACCGGGGGCGCCTCCACCGGGGAGCTGTTTTTT
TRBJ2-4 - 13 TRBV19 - CASKALAKNIQYF TGTGCCAGTAAGGCTCTAGCCAAAAACATTCAGTACTTC
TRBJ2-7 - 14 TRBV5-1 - CASSLAWGSYEQYF TGCGCCAGCAGCTTGGCCTGGGGGTCCTACGAGCAGTACTTC
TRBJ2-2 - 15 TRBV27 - CASSLWGSVNGELFF TGTGCCAGCAGTTTATGGGGCAGTGTAAACGGGGAGCTGTTTTTT
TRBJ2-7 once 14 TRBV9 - CASSPRDSLFEQYF TGTGCCAGCAGCCCTCGGGACTCCCTTTTCGAGCAGTACTTC
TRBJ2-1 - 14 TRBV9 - CASSTSGDGNEQFF TGTGCCAGCAGCACCTCAGGGGATGGCAATGAGCAGTTCTTC
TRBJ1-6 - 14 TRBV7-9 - CASSLVQPGSPLHF TGTGCCAGCAGCTTAGTACAGCCGGGATCACCCCTCCACTTT
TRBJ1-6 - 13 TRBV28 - CATSGVDNSPLHF TGTGCCACCTCAGGGGTGGATAATTCACCCCTCCACTTT
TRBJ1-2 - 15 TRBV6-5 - CASSYVPGGGYGYTF TGTGCCAGCAGTTACGTTCCCGGGGGAGGCTATGGCTACACCTTC
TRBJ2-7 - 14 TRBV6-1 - CASSEPPQGYEQYF TGTGCCAGCAGTGAACCCCCCCAAGGGTACGAGCAGTACTTC
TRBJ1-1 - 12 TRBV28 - CASSLVVTEAFF TGTGCCAGCAGTTTAGTGGTCACTGAAGCTTTCTTT
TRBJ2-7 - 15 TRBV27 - CASSLSGQGPNGQYF TGTGCCAGCAGTTTATCGGGGCAGGGCCCAAATGGGCAGTACTTC
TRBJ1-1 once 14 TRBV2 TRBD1 CASSVRGPRTEAFF TGTGCCAGCAGTGTAAGGGGGCCGAGAACTGAAGCTTTCTTT
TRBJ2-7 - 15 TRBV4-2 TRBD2 CASSQDHRTSHEQYF TGTGCCAGCAGCCAAGATCATCGGACTAGCCACGAGCAGTACTTC
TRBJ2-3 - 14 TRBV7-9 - CASSLVQGTDTQYF TGTGCCAGCAGCTTAGTACAGGGAACGGATACGCAGTATTTT
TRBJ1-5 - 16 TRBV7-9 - CASSLSAGDINQPQHF TGTGCCAGCAGCTTATCTGCAGGGGACATCAATCAGCCCCAGCATTTT
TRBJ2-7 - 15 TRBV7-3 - CASSQRGQGTYEQYF TGTGCCAGCAGCCAGAGGGGTCAGGGGACCTACGAGCAGTACTTC
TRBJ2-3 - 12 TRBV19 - CASSTGTDTQYF TGTGCCAGTAGTACAGGCACAGATACGCAGTATTTT